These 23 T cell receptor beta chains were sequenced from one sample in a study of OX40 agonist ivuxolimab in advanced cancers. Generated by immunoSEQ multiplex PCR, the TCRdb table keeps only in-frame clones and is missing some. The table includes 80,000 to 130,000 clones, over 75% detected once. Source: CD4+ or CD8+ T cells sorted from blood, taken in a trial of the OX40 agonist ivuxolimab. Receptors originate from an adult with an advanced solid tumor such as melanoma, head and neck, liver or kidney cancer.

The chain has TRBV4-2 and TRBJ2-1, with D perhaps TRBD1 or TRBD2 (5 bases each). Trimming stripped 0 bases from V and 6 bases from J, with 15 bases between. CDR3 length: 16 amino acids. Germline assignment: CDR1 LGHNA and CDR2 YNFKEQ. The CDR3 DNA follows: TGTGCCAGCAGCCAAGACTACACAGGAGGAATCAATGAGCAGTTCTTC. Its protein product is CASSQDYTGGINEQFF.

The CDR3 coding sequence is TGTGCCAGCAGCTTGGGACTAGCGGGAAGGGAGACCCAGTACTTC. As protein: CASSLGLAGRETQYF. The rearrangement uses TRBV5-4 and TRBJ2-5, with TRBD2 matching 11 bases. Trimming at V came to 0 bases and at J to 5 bases, leaving 3 bases not matched to a gene. The germline gives CDR1 SGHNT, CDR2 YYREEE (reference sequence). The CDR3 loop spans 15 amino acids.

The CDR3 DNA follows: TGTGCCACCAGCTACCTAGCGGGAACGGGTCAAGAGACCCAGTACTTC. Protein product: CATSYLAGTGQETQYF. The rearrangement links TRBV15 to TRBJ2-5; 9 bases align to TRBD2. J was trimmed by 2 bases and V by 5 bases; bases with no gene match: 9. Germline lookup yields CDR1 LNHNV and CDR2 YYDKDF (reference sequence). The CDR3 is 16 residues long.

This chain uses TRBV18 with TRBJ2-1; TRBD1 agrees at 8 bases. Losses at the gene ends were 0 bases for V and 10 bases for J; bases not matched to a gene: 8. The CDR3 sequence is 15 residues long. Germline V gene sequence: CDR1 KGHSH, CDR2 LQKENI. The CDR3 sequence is CASSPPHRTGNEQFF. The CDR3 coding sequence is TGTGCCAGCTCACCACCGCACAGGACAGGGAACGAGCAGTTCTTC.

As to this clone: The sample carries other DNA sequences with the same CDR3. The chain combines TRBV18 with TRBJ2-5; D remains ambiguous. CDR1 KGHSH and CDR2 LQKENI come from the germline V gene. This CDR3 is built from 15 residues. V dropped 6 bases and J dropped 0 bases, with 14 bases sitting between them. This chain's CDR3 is CASSPRRSYQETQYF. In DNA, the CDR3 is TGTGCCAGCTCGCCTAGAAGGTCATACCAAGAGACCCAGTACTTC.

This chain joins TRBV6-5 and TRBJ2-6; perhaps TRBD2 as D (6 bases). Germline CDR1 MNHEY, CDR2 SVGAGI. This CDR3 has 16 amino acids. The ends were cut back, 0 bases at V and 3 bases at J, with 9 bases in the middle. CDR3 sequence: CASSYSSGFGANVLTF. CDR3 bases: TGTGCCAGCAGTTACTCGAGCGGGTTTGGGGCCAACGTCCTGACTTTC.

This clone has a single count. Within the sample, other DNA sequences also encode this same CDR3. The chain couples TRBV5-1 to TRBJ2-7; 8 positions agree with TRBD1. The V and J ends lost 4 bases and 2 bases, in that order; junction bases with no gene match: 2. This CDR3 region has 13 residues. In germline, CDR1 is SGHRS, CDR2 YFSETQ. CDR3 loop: CASSLDRAYEQYF. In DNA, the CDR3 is TGCGCCAGCAGCCTGGACAGGGCCTACGAGCAGTACTTC.

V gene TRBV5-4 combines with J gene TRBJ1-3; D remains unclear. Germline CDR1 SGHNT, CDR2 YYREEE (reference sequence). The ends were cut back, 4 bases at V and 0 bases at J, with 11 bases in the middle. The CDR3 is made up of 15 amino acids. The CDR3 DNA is TGTGCCAGCAGCCCAACTTCCAACTCTGGAAACACCATATATTTT. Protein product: CASSPTSNSGNTIYF.

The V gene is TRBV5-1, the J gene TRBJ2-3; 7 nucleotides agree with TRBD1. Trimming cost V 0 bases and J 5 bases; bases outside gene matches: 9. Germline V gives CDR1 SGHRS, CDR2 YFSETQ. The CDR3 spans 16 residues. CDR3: CASSLERQGVGDTQYF. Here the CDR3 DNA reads TGCGCCAGCAGCTTGGAACGACAGGGAGTAGGAGATACGCAGTATTTT.

The CDR3 loop reads CASSSGPTQYF. Written as DNA, the CDR3 is TGTGCCAGCAGCTCCGGACCAACGCAGTATTTT. V usage is TRBV7-2 and J usage is TRBJ2-3; D remains unclear. Germline CDR1 reads SGHTA; CDR2 reads FQGNSA. V gave up 4 bases and J gave up 9 bases, with 8 bases separating them. CDR3 size: 11 residues.

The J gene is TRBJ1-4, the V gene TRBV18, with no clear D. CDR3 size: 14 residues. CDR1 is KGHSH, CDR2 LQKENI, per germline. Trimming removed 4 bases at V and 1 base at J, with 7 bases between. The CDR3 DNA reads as TGTGCCAGCTCACGGCGGGAAACTAATGAAAAACTGTTTTTT. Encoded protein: CASSRRETNEKLFF.

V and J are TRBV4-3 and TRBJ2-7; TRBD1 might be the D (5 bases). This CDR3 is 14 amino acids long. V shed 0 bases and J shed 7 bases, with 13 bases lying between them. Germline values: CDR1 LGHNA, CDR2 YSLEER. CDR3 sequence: CASSQERGPGEQYF. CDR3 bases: TGCGCCAGCAGCCAAGAACGTGGGCCAGGGGAGCAGTACTTC.

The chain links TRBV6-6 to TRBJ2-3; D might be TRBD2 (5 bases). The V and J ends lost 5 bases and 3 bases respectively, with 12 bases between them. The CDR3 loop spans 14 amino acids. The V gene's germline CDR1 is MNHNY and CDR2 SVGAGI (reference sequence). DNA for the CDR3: TGTGCCAGCAGTCTCGGGGAATTGACAGATACGCAGTATTTT. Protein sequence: CASSLGELTDTQYF.

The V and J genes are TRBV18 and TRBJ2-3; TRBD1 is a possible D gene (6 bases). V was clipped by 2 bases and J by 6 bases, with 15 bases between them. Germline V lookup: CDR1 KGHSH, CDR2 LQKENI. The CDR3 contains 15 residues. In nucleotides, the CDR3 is TGTGCCAGCTCACCAACCAGGGGCTTTCGGGATACGCAGTATTTT. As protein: CASSPTRGFRDTQYF.

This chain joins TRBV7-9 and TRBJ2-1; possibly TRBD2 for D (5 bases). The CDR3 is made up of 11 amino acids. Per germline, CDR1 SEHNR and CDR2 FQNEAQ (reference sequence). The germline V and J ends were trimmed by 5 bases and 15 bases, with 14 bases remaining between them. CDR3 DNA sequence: TGTGCCAGCAGCCCCCTAGAGGGTCCGTTCTTC. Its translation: CASSPLEGPFF.

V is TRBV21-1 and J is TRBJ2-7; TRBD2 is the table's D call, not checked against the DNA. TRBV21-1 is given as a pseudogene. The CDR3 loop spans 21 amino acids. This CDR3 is CASSKAREPPRGPPHSYEQYF. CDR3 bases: TGTGCCAGCAGCAAAGCGCGGGAACCCCCCCGTGGACCGCCGCACTCCTACGAGCAGTACTTC.

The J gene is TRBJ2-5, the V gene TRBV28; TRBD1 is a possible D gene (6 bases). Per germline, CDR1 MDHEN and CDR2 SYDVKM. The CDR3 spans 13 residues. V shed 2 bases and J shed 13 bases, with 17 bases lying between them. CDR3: CASSLRQVRGMYF. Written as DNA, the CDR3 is TGTGCCAGCAGTTTAAGACAGGTTCGTGGTATGTACTTC.

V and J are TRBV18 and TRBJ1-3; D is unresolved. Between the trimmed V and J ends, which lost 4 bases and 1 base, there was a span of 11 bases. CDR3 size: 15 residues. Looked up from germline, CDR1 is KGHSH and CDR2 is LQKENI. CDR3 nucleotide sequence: TGTGCCAGCTCACGCCTGACTGCATCTGGAAACACCATATATTTT. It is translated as CASSRLTASGNTIYF.

CDR3 in amino acids: CASSLIGGGGRGETQYF. Written as DNA, the CDR3 is TGTGCCAGCAGCTTGATTGGCGGAGGGGGGAGAGGAGAGACCCAGTACTTC. The rearrangement links TRBV5-4 to TRBJ2-5, with D perhaps assigned TRBD1 or TRBD2 (6 bases each). Germline V gives CDR1 SGHNT, CDR2 YYREEE (reference sequence). Trimming shortened V by 1 base and J by 4 bases, and 20 bases separated the two germline ends. This CDR3 spans 17 amino acids.

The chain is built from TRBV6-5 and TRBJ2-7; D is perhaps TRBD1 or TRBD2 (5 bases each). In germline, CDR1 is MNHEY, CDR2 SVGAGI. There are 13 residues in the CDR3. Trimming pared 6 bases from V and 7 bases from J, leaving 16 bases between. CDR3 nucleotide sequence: TGTGCCAGCAGCCGGGACCACTTGGGAGAGCAGTACTTC. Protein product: CASSRDHLGEQYF.

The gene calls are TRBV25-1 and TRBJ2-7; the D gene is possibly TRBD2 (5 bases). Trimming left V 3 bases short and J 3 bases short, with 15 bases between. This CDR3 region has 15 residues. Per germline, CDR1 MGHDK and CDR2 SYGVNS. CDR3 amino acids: CASSDVTSGSYEQYF. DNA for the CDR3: TGTGCCAGCAGTGATGTAACTAGTGGTAGCTACGAGCAGTACTTC.

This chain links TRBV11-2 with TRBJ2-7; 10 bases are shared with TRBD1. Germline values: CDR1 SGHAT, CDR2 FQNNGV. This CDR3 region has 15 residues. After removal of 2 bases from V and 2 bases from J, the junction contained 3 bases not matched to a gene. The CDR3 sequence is CASSLRDRGAYEQYF. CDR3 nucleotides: TGTGCCAGCAGCTTACGGGACAGGGGAGCCTACGAGCAGTACTTC.

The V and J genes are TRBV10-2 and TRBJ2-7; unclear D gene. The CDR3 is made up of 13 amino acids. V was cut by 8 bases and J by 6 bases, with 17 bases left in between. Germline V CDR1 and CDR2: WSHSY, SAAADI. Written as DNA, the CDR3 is TGCGCCAGCCGGTGGGGAACCCACTTCGAGCAGTACTTC. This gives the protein CASRWGTHFEQYF.